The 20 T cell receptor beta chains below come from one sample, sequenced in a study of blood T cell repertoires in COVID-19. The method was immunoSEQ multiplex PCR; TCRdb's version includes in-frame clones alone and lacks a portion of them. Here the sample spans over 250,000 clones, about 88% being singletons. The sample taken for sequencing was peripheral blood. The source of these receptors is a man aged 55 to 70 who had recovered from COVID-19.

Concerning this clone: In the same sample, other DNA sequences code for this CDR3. The CDR3 is CASSPGLAGAYEQYF. For the CDR3, the DNA is TGCGCCAGCAGCCCTGGACTAGCGGGGGCCTACGAGCAGTACTTC. The chain recombines TRBV5-1 with TRBJ2-7, with 13 bases matching TRBD2. The CDR3 spans 15 residues. Germline V CDR1 and CDR2: SGHRS, YFSETQ. V shed 4 bases, J shed 2 bases, and the junction held 3 bases outside the gene matches.

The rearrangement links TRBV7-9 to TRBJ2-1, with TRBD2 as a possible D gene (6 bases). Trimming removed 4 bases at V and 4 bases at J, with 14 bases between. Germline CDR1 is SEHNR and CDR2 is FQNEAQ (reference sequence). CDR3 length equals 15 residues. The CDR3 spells CASSSFLAGYNEQFF. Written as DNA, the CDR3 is TGTGCCAGCAGCTCCTTCCTGGCGGGGTACAATGAGCAGTTCTTC. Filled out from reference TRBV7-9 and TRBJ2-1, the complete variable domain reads DTGVSQNPRHKITKRGQNVTFRCDPISEHNRLYWYRQTLGQGPEFLTYFQNEAQLEKSRLLSDRFSAERPKGSFSTLEIQRTEQGDSAMYLCASSSFLAGYNEQFFGPGTRLTVL.

CDR3: CSVDTGEGVGYTF. Here the CDR3 DNA reads TGCAGCGTTGACACGGGGGAAGGGGTTGGCTACACCTTC. The chain uses TRBV29-1 and TRBJ1-2; possible D gene TRBD1, 5 bases. Germline V lookup: CDR1 SQVTM, CDR2 ANQGSEA. This CDR3 spans 13 amino acids. V gave up 3 bases and J gave up 7 bases, with 15 bases separating them.

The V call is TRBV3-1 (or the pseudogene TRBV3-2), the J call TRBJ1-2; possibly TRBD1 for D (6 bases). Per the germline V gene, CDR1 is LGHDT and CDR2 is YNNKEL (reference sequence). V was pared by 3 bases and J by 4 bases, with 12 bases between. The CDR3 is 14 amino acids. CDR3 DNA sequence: TGTGCCAGCAGCCAGCCCGGACAGATCTATGGCTACACCTTC. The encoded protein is CASSQPGQIYGYTF.

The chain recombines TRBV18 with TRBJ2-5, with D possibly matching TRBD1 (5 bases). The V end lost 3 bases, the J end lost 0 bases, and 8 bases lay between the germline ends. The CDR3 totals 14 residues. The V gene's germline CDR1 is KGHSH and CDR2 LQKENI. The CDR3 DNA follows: TGTGCCAGCTCACCGCAGGGTTACCAAGAGACCCAGTACTTC. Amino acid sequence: CASSPQGYQETQYF.

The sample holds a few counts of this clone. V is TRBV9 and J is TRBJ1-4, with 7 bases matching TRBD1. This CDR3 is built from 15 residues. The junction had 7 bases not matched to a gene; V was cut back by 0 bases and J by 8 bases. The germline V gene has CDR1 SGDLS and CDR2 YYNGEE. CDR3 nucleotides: TGTGCCAGCAGCGTAGTGGCGACAGGGTCGGAAAAACTGTTTTTT. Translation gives CASSVVATGSEKLFF.

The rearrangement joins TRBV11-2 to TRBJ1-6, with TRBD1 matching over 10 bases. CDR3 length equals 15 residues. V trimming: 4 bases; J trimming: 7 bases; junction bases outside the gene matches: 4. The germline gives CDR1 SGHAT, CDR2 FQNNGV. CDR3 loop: CASSSTGGKNSPLHF. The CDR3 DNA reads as TGTGCCAGCAGCTCGACAGGGGGCAAAAATTCACCCCTCCACTTT.

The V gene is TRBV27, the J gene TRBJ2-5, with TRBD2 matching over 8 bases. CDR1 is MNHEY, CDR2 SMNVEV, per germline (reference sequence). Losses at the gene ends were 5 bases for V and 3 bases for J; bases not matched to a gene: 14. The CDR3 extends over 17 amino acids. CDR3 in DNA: TGTGCCAGCAGTCCCCTTGGGGTAGCGGGGTTTGAAGAGACCCAGTACTTC. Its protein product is CASSPLGVAGFEETQYF.

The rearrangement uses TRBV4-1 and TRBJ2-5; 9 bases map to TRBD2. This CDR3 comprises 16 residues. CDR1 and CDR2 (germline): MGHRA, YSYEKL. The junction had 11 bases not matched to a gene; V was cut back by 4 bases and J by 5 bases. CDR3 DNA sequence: TGCGCCAGCAGCCCCGAGAGCGCGGGGGGGTTTGAGACCCAGTACTTC. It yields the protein CASSPESAGGFETQYF.

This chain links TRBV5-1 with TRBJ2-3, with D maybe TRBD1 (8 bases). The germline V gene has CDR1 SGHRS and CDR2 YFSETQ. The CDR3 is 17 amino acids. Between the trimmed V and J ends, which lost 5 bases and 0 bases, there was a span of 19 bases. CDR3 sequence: CASSPTGEGFSTDTQYF. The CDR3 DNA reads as TGCGCCAGCAGTCCGACAGGGGAGGGCTTTAGCACAGATACGCAGTATTTT.

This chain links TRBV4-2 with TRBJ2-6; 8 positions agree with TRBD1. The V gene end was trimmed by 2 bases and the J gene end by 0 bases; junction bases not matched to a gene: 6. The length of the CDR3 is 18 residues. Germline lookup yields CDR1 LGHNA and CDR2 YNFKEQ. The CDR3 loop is CASSQTGQGLSGANVLTF. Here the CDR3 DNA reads TGTGCCAGCAGCCAAACTGGACAGGGACTCTCTGGGGCCAACGTCCTGACTTTC.

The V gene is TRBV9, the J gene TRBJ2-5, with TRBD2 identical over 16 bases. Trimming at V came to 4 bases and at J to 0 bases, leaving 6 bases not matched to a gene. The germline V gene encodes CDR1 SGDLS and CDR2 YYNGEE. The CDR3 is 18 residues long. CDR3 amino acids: CASSTPGLAGGYQETQYF. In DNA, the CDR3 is TGTGCCAGCAGCACCCCGGGACTAGCGGGGGGGTACCAAGAGACCCAGTACTTC.

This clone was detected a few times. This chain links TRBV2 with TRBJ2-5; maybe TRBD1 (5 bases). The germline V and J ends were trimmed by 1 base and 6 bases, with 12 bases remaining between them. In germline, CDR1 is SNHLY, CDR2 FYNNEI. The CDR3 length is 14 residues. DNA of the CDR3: TGTGCCAGCAGTGAAGGGACACGTCTTCAGACCCAGTACTTC. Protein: CASSEGTRLQTQYF.

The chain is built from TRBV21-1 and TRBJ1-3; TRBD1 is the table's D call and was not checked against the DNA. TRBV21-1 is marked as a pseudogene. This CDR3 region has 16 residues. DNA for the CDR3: TGTGCCAGCAGCAGAGGACAGGGCTGGTATGGAAACACCATATATTTT. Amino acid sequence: CASSRGQGWYGNTIYF.

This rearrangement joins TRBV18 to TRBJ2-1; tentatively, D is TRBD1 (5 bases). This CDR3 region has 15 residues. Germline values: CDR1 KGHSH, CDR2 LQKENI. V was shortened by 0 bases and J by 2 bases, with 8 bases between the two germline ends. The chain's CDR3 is CASSPPARAYNEQFF. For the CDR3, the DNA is TGTGCCAGCTCACCACCCGCCAGGGCCTACAATGAGCAGTTCTTC.

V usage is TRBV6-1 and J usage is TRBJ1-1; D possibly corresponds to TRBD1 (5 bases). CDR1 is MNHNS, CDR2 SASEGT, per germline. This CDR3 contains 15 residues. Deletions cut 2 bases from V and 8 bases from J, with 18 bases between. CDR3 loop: CASSEPLGEVEEAFF. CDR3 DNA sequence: TGTGCCAGCAGTGAACCATTAGGGGAGGTGGAAGAAGCTTTCTTT.

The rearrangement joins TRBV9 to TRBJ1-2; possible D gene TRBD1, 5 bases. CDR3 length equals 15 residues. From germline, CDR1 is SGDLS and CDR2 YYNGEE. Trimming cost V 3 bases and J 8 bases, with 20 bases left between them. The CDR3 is CASSETGRGAGGYTF. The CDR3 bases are TGTGCCAGCAGCGAAACCGGTAGGGGAGCGGGAGGCTACACCTTC. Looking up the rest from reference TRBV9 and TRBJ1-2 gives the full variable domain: DSGVTQTPKHLITATGQRVTLRCSPRSGDLSVYWYQQSLDQGLQFLIQYYNGEERAKGNILERFSAQQFPDLHSELNLSSLELGDSALYFCASSETGRGAGGYTFGSGTRLTVV.

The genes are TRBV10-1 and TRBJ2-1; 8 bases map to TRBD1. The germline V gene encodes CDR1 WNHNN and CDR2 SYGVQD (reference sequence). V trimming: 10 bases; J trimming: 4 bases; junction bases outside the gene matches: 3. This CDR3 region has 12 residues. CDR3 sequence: CAKDRDYNEQFF. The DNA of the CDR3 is TGCGCCAAGGACAGGGATTACAATGAGCAGTTCTTC.

CDR3 DNA sequence: TGTGCCAGCAGCTTTATAGGACAACCCAATGAGCAGTTCTTC. Translating it yields CASSFIGQPNEQFF. V usage is TRBV7-8 and J usage is TRBJ2-1, with TRBD1 as a possible D gene (5 bases). Trimming cost V 3 bases and J 6 bases, with 12 bases left between them. Looked up from germline, CDR1 is SGHVS and CDR2 is FQNEAQ. The CDR3 is 14 residues long.

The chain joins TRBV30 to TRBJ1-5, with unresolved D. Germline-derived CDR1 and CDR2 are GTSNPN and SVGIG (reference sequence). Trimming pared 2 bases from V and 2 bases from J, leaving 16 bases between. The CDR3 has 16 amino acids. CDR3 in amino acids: CAWSLLGGSGNQPQHF. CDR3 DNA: TGTGCCTGGAGTCTTCTTGGCGGCAGCGGCAATCAGCCCCAGCATTTT.